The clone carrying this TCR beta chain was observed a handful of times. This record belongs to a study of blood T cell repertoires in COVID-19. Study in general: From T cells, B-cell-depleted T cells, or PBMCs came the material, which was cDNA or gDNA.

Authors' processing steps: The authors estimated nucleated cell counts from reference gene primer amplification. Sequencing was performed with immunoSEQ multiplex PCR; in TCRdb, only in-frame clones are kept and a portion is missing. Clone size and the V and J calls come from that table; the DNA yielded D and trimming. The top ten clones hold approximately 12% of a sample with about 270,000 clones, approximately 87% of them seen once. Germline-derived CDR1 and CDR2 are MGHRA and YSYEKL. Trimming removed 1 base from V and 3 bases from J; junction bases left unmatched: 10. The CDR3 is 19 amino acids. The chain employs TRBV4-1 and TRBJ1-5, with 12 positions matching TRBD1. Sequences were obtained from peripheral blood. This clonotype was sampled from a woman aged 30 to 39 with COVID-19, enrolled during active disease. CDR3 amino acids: CASSQAGTGGAWDNQPQHF. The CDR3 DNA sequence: TGCGCCAGCAGCCAAGCAGGGACAGGGGGCGCTTGGGACAATCAGCCCCAGCATTTT.